Below, one T cell receptor beta chain is given with its context. The sample belongs to a study of blood T cell repertoires in COVID-19. Ages ranged from roughly 18 to 100 years, with residence in approximately 23 US areas. Cohort assignment relied on participant-reported clinical history. Data came from immunoSEQ multiplex PCR; TCRdb stores just in-frame clones and leaves some out. Altogether around 130,000 clones are present, 65% to 90% being singletons, with the ten largest covering approximately 2.3%. Germline CDR1 ENHRY, CDR2 SYGVKD. V was pared by 11 bases and J by 5 bases, with 14 bases between. The length of the CDR3 is 12 residues.

This sequence was found in a woman in her 50s who had recovered from COVID-19. The sequenced sample was PBMCs or T cells enriched from blood (not recorded which). The chain uses TRBV10-3 and TRBJ2-3; TRBD2 is a possible D gene (6 bases). In DNA, the CDR3 is TGTGCCGTCGAGATGGGGGGAGATACGCAGTATTTT. The encoded protein is CAVEMGGDTQYF.